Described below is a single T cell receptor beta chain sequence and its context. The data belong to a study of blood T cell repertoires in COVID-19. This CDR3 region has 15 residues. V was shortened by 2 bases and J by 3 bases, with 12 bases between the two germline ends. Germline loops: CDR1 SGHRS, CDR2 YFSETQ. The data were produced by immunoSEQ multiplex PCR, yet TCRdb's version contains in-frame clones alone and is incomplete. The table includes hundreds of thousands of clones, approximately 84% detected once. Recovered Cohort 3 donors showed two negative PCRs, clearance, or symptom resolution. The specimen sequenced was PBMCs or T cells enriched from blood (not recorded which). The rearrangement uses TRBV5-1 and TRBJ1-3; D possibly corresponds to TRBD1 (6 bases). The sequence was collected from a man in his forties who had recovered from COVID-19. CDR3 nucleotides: TGCGCCAGCAGCTTTGAACAGGGAAGTGGAAACACCATATATTTT. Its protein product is CASSFEQGSGNTIYF.